This T cell receptor beta chain came from a study of blood T cell repertoires in COVID-19. About the research overall: Sites in the United States, Italy and Spain provided acute and convalescent COVID-19 samples. In each case, the material was cDNA or gDNA derived from T cells, B-cell-depleted T cells, or PBMCs.

In the authors' workflow: Researchers report that nucleated cell counts were estimated from reference gene primer amplification. Assay: immunoSEQ multiplex PCR; the TCRdb copy retains only in-frame clones and omits some. The V and J calls and clone size are taken from that table; D and trimming were inferred from the DNA. The sample contains approximately 200,000 clones, about 85% of which appear only once. The CDR3 sequence is 14 residues long. Germline V CDR1 and CDR2: MNHEY, SVGAGI. A word on this clone: One junction end does not reproduce the germline sequence, and a read error may be involved.

Sequencing was carried out using peripheral blood. This chain connects TRBV6-5 to TRBJ2-4; no definite D call. The sequence came from a man aged 30-40 years with acute or convalescent COVID-19. This CDR3 is CASAVVSSKNTQYF. The CDR3 region has the DNA TGTGCCAGCGCGGTCGTCAGCTCCAAAAACACTCAGTACTTC.